This TCR beta chain comes out of a study of blood T cell repertoires in COVID-19 (dated by TCRdb to 2020 to 2021). About the investigation overall: Samples from collaborators originated in the United States, Italy and Spain and spanned both the acute and convalescent phases of COVID-19. The material from the prospective study consisted of cDNA or gDNA derived from T cells, B-cell-depleted T cells, or PBMCs. The dataset comprised deeply sampled blood TCRbeta repertoires from subjects exposed to, actively infected with, or recovered from COVID-19. The repertoires were released in a freely available public database meant as a resource for research on the immune response to SARS-CoV-2. The samples were drawn from two sources: the first 160 participants of the ongoing ImmuneRACE study, and 950 to 1,500 subjects contributed by 6 global collaborators. Sample metadata almost always included a de-identified subject ID, COVID-19 status, age in years and sex. Where HLA class I and class II types were available, the types were taken from metadata supplied by the sample provider, not from assay-based typing.

To note about this clone: There is no known antigen for this receptor. No base-level quality is on record; no much larger clone is a single base apart.

Germline trimming amounts to 5 bases on V and 7 bases on J, with 16 as the count of junction bases outside the gene matches. The CDR3, cysteine through phenylalanine, is 18 amino acids long. Only CDR3 DNA is held: 54 bases, read in frame from base 1. CDR1 and CDR2 are drawn from the germline V gene: MNHEY, SVGEGT. TCRbeta CDR3 regions were amplified from genomic DNA by means of the immunoSEQ Assay, a bias-controlled multiplex PCR. On the study's bioinformatics: The number of nucleated cells in each sample was estimated by amplification of reference gene primers within the assay. To quantify the absolute abundance of each unique TCRbeta CDR3 rearrangement, sequence reads were collapsed and filtered. For each sample, productive Simpson clonality was calculated as the square root of Simpson's diversity index across productive rearrangements. TCRdb took over this immuneACCESS table, retaining in-frame rearrangements with V and J assigned. Such tables are incomplete; in checked studies, under half of the missing clones stem from an unresolved V gene, and the remainder is unexplained. V and J calls and clone size follow that table, whereas D and trimming were derived from the DNA. The sample table holds about 300,000 clones, of which about nine tenths were seen once. Together, the top ten hold 4% to 6% of the sample.

Participants in the prospective study were enrolled through a virtual design, were aged roughly 18 to 100 years, and lived in roughly 26 United States geographic areas. In the prospective study, participants were assigned to cohorts based on the clinical history participants reported in a screening survey and a study questionnaire. ImmuneRACE Cohort 3 recovered participants were defined by two consecutive negative NP/OP PCR tests, healthcare professional clearance, or symptom resolution. In the prospective study, mobile phlebotomists collected whole blood, serum and a nasopharyngeal or oropharyngeal swab from each participant. Participants in the prospective study had the option to provide additional blood draws and questionnaires over a roughly 2-month period. Prospective study blood samples were shipped either frozen or at room temperature before DNA extraction. The paper as a whole reports these results and caveats: Clinical and demographic metadata were provided uncurated, with the amount varying by source and participant.

The sample consisted of PBMCs or T cells enriched from blood (not recorded which). This receptor was identified in a man in his 60s who had recovered from COVID-19. Rearrangement joined TRBV6-2 or TRBV6-3 to TRBJ2-1, with TRBD2 identical over 11 junction bases. Here is the DNA: TGTGCCAGCAGTCTCCCCCCCCCACTAGCGGGAGAGTGGAATGAGCAGTTCTTC. This encodes CASSLPPPLAGEWNEQFF.